This TCR beta chain derives from a study of cytomegalovirus exposure and HLA in healthy donors. Overall study findings and caveats: TCR beta chains numbering under 200 were designated cytomegalovirus-associated. The tendency of first-cohort TCR clusters to co-occur in the 100 to 150 validation repertoires emerged from a later analysis. Specificity for CMV antigens was confirmed in vitro for three of the CMV-associated chains.

The assay was immunoSEQ multiplex PCR, and TCRdb's table has in-frame clones only and misses some. The table shows about 110,000 clones, with roughly 84% occurring only once. V lost 4 bases and J lost 6; bases outside the gene matches: 0. This CDR3 spans 14 amino acids. Germline V CDR1 and CDR2: MRHNA, SNTAGT. The validation cohort, a group of 100 to 150 subjects, included the donors and was separate from the roughly 720-subject first cohort. This clone was observed at least ten times. Its target is unknown. Different DNA sequences within this sample yield the same CDR3. The clonotype comes from a woman aged 18 to 35 in good health and CMV-seronegative. The chain uses TRBV6-4 and TRBJ2-1, with 13 bases aligning to TRBD2. Sequenced: PBMCs. The CDR3 sequence is CASSGLAGGNEQFF. The CDR3 region has the DNA TGTGCCAGCAGTGGACTAGCGGGGGGCAATGAGCAGTTCTTC.